The rows below give T cell receptor beta chains drawn from one sample of a study of blood T cells in healthy people across ages. In TCRdb, the 5' RACE reads were re-called with MiXCR into one record per CDR3 protein. The table includes 700,000 to 950,000 distinct CDR3 sequences, 58% detected once. The sequencing input was blood. The source is a man aged 25 to 45 in good health. The CDR3 runs from the conserved cysteine through the conserved F or W. The order of the fields is J gene, V gene, D gene, clone size, CDR3 protein, CDR3 DNA. D genes are given only for firm matches. Only part of the rows carry a size: once, few, many, or a class if the clone is expanded.

>TRBJ2-5|TRBV20-1|.|.
CSAGTKQETQYF
TGCAGTGCCGGGACCAAACAAGAGACCCAGTACTTC
>TRBJ2-3|TRBV3-1|TRBD1|few
CASSQSPGQTLTDTQYF
TGTGCCAGCAGCCAATCGCCGGGACAGACCCTCACAGATACGCAGTATTTT
>TRBJ2-1|TRBV27|TRBD2|.
CASSRRTSGVGEQFF
TGTGCCAGCAGTCGACGGACTAGCGGAGTAGGGGAGCAGTTCTTC
>TRBJ2-5|TRBV29-1|TRBD1|.
CSVLQGAETQYF
TGCAGCGTTCTACAGGGGGCTGAGACCCAGTACTTC
>TRBJ2-3|TRBV5-1|TRBD1|few
CASSLGQGAGDTQYF
TGCGCCAGCAGCCTAGGACAGGGGGCTGGAGATACGCAGTATTTT
>TRBJ2-7|TRBV9|.|.
CASSVNGREYEQYF
TGTGCCAGCAGCGTTAACGGCAGGGAGTATGAGCAGTACTTC
>TRBJ1-2|TRBV7-2|.|.
CASSLGSLNYGYTF
TGTGCCAGCAGTCTCGGTTCGTTGAACTATGGCTACACCTTC
>TRBJ2-7|TRBV4-2|TRBD2|few
CASSQTSGGAHEQYF
TGTGCCAGCAGCCAAACTAGCGGGGGGGCCCACGAGCAGTACTTC
>TRBJ2-7|TRBV6-5|.|.
CASAFLSSYEQYF
TGTGCCAGCGCCTTTCTGAGCTCCTACGAGCAGTACTTC
>TRBJ2-4|TRBV11-2|.|.
CASRPAGTKNIQYF
TGTGCCAGCAGACCGGCGGGTACCAAAAACATTCAGTACTTC
>TRBJ2-1|TRBV20-1|TRBD2|.
CSARDQSGRIYNEQFF
TGCAGTGCTAGAGATCAAAGCGGGAGGATCTACAATGAGCAGTTCTTC
>TRBJ2-5|TRBV4-2|.|.
CASSQDPGGDETQYF
TGTGCCAGCAGCCAAGATCCCGGGGGCGACGAGACCCAGTACTTC
>TRBJ2-3|TRBV6-5|.|few
CASSPLVGADTQYF
TGTGCCAGCAGCCCACTAGTGGGGGCAGATACGCAGTATTTT
>TRBJ2-7|TRBV5-4|TRBD2|.
CASSPLAGALYEQYF
TGTGCCAGCAGCCCGCTAGCGGGGGCCCTCTACGAGCAGTACTTC